This paragraph reports one TCR beta chain. This CDR3 is 14 amino acids long. The germline V gene has CDR1 SGHAT and CDR2 FQDESV (reference sequence). V shed 1 base and J shed 5 bases, with 9 bases lying between them. The sample originates from a study of cytomegalovirus exposure and HLA in healthy donors. Profiling relied on immunoSEQ multiplex PCR, and the TCRdb table lists in-frame clones only, not all of them. The sample contains 150,000 to 200,000 clones, 86% of which appear only once. This chain uses TRBV11-1 with TRBJ2-1, with D possibly being TRBD2 (5 bases). This sequence was found in a woman between 18 and 29 years old in good health and CMV-seronegative. Source material: PBMCs. Here the CDR3 reads CASSLERVHNEQFF. CDR3 in DNA: TGTGCCAGCAGCTTAGAGAGGGTCCACAATGAGCAGTTCTTC.